Reported below is one T cell receptor beta chain. No antigen is known for it. The CDR3 contains 11 residues. Unmatched junction bases numbered 4, after V lost 9 bases and J lost 7 bases. The germline gives CDR1 SGHRS, CDR2 YFSETQ. Generated by immunoSEQ multiplex PCR, the TCRdb table keeps only in-frame clones and is missing some. The data hold some 74,000 clones, with approximately 94% observed a single time. The data are from a study of OX40 agonist ivuxolimab in advanced cancers. The study, taken as a whole, reports: The authors did not determine the antigen specificity of the expanded peripheral T cells. There were also nonresponders showing low normalized T-cell clonal expansion. CD4+ T cells averaged fewer expanded clones than CD8+ T cells.

This TCR came from an adult with an advanced solid tumor such as melanoma, head and neck, liver or kidney cancer. The specimen was CD4+ or CD8+ T cells sorted from blood, collected in a trial of the OX40 agonist ivuxolimab. The rearrangement joins TRBV5-1 to TRBJ1-2, with 9 positions matching TRBD1. The DNA for the CDR3 is TGCGCCACCTTGACAGGGGGTGGCTACACCTTC. It translates to CATLTGGGYTF.